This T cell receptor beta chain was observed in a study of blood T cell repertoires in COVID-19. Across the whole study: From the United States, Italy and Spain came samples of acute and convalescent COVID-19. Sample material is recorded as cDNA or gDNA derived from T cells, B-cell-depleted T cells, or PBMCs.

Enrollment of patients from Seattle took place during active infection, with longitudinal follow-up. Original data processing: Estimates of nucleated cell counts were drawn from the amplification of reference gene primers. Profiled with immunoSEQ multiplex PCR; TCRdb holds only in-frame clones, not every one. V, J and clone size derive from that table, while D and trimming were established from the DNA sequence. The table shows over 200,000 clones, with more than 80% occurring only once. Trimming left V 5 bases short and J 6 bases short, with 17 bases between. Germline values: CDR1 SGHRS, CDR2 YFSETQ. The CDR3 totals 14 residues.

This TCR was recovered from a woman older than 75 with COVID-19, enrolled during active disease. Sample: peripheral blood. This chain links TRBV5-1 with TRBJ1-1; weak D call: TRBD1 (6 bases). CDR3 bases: TGCGCCAGCAGTCCTCAGGGGTTTATGGCTGAAGCTTTCTTT. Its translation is CASSPQGFMAEAFF.